These 12 T cell receptor beta chains share one sample of origin, sequenced in a study of blood T cells in healthy people across ages. For the second PCR, which ran for roughly 7 to 11 cycles, a sample-barcoded 5' primer and a J-beta primer mix were used. TCRdb recomputed calls from the 5' RACE reads with MiXCR, one row per CDR3 protein. The table has some 1.8 million distinct CDR3 sequences, about two fifths seen once; the top ten hold more than 20%. The sample comprised blood. These receptors came from a human donor in good health.

The rearrangement joins TRBV7-3 to TRBJ2-5, with a tentative D call TRBD2 (7 bases). The CDR3 consists of 14 residues. The V gene's germline CDR1 is SGHTA and CDR2 FQGTGA. V dropped 5 bases and J dropped 7 bases, with 17 bases sitting between them. CDR3 sequence (DNA): TGTGCCAGCAGCCCCTTAGGGGGGGATGGGACCCAGTACTTC. It codes for CASSPLGGDGTQYF. The complete variable domain, with remaining parts taken from reference TRBV7-3 and TRBJ2-5, reads GAGVSQTPSNKVTEKGKYVELRCDPISGHTALYWYRQSLGQGPEFLIYFQGTGAADDSGLPNDRFFAVRPEGSVSTLKIQRTERGDSAVYLCASSPLGGDGTQYFGPGTRLLVL.

This clonotype was counted a few times. CDR3 coding DNA: TGCAGTGCTAGATTGGGCACCAGGGATGAGCAGTTCTTC. Protein product: CSARLGTRDEQFF. V gene TRBV20-1 combines with J gene TRBJ2-1, with a tentative D call TRBD1 (5 bases). The ends were cut back, 2 bases at V and 8 bases at J, with 13 bases in the middle. Germline CDR1 reads DFQATT; CDR2 reads SNEGSKA (reference sequence). This CDR3 has 13 amino acids.

The chain carries TRBV6-6 and TRBJ2-7, with D possibly TRBD1 on 5 matching bases. CDR1 MNHNY and CDR2 SVGAGI come from the germline V gene (reference sequence). This CDR3 region has 14 residues. The ends were cut back, 6 bases at V and 4 bases at J, with 16 bases in the middle. Here the CDR3 reads CASRQDGSYYEQYF. In DNA form, the CDR3 reads TGTGCCAGCAGACAGGACGGATCGTATTACGAGCAGTACTTC.

This clonotype was picked up many times. Here the CDR3 reads CSVENGGANNEQFF. In DNA, the CDR3 is TGCAGCGTTGAGAACGGGGGGGCCAACAATGAGCAGTTCTTC. The V and J genes are TRBV29-1 and TRBJ2-1; 8 bases align to TRBD2. Germline assignment: CDR1 SQVTM and CDR2 ANQGSEA. With V trimmed by 3 bases and J by 5 bases, 6 bases remained unmatched. CDR3 length: 14 residues.

V usage is TRBV7-7 and J usage is TRBJ2-3; D ambiguous. The germline V gene encodes CDR1 SSHAT and CDR2 FNYEAQ (reference sequence). The CDR3 length is 15 residues. Trimming took 2 bases from V and 10 from J, leaving 19 bases between them. CDR3 nucleotides: TGTGCCAGCAGCTTATATCCCTCGGAGTTTAGGTCGCAGTATTTT. This codes for CASSLYPSEFRSQYF.

A note on this clonotype: At one boundary the junction diverges from the germline segment, which might be a read error. The J gene is TRBJ1-2, the V gene TRBV28; no clear D gene. CDR3 length: 12 amino acids. Per germline, CDR1 MDHEN and CDR2 SYDVKM. CDR3 residues: CAGSLLGYGYTF. In nucleotides, the CDR3 is TGTGCCGGCAGTTTATTGGGTTATGGCTACACCTTC.

The V gene is TRBV12-3 or TRBV12-4, the J gene TRBJ2-1; 11 bases are shared with TRBD2. CDR3 length equals 15 residues. V shed 1 base, J shed 8 bases, and the junction held 4 bases outside the gene matches. The CDR3 nucleotides are TGTGCCAGCAGTTTAGGAGATAGCGGGGGGGATGAGCAGTTCTTC. As protein: CASSLGDSGGDEQFF.

The chain is built from TRBV29-1 and TRBJ2-7, with 11 bases identical to TRBD2. After removal of 1 base from V and 5 bases from J, the junction contained 1 base not matched to a gene. This CDR3 comprises 13 residues. CDR1 is SQVTM and CDR2 is ANQGSEA in the germline V gene. In nucleotides, the CDR3 is TGCAGCGTTGAAGGACTAGCGGGGAACGAGCAGTACTTC. It specifies CSVEGLAGNEQYF.

The chain joins TRBV27 to TRBJ2-7, with D uncertain. The CDR3 contains 16 residues. Trimming shortened V by 0 bases and J by 0 bases, and 12 bases separated the two germline ends. From germline, CDR1 is MNHEY and CDR2 SMNVEV (reference sequence). The chain's CDR3 is CASSLSGRAFSYEQYF. The CDR3 region has the DNA TGTGCCAGCAGTTTATCGGGAAGGGCTTTCTCCTACGAGCAGTACTTC.

This chain joins TRBV6-5 and TRBJ2-3; TRBD2 matches 7 bases. From germline, CDR1 is MNHEY and CDR2 SVGAGI. The CDR3 sequence is 18 residues long. V trimming: 0 bases; J trimming: 4 bases; junction bases outside the gene matches: 13. For the CDR3, the DNA is TGTGCCAGCAGTTACTCGGTAGTTGGCGGGAGAATCTCAGATACGCAGTATTTT. This sequence encodes CASSYSVVGGRISDTQYF.

The V call is TRBV7-2, the J call TRBJ1-3, with D perhaps TRBD1 (5 bases). V was cut by 1 base and J by 1 base, with 14 bases left in between. Looked up from germline, CDR1 is SGHTA and CDR2 is FQGNSA. The CDR3 totals 17 residues. CDR3 DNA: TGTGCCAGCAGCTTAGACTGGCGCAGGGCTTCTGGAAACACCATATATTTT. Its translation is CASSLDWRRASGNTIYF.

V is TRBV7-2 and J is TRBJ2-4, with unresolved D. The end of the DNA fits TRBJ2-7 better, so the J call may be wrong. Germline CDR1 reads SGHTA; CDR2 reads FQGNSA. The CDR3 extends over 15 amino acids. DNA for the CDR3: TGTGCCAGCAGCGCCGATGGGTGGAAGTTCTACGAGCAGTACTTC. This sequence encodes CASSADGWKFYEQYF.